This T cell receptor beta chain was identified in a study of cytomegalovirus exposure and HLA in healthy donors. The PCR employed 60 Vbeta primers together with 13 Jbeta primers. Measured with immunoSEQ multiplex PCR; TCRdb has only the in-frame clones, and not every one. The repertoire holds about 130,000 clones, with around three quarters as singletons. Findings and caveats of the study: Many donors carried some public TCRs, although rarity characterized most TCR sequences. V- and J-gene trimming in TCR beta was tied to a missense DCLRE1C variant by an analysis performed later. Some V segments, TRBV6-2 and TRBV6-3 among them, were indistinguishable and were therefore excluded. In a later analysis, several top co-occurrence clusters appeared linked to parvovirus B19, influenza, CMV and Epstein-Barr virus.

Per the germline V gene, CDR1 is LNHDA and CDR2 is SQIVND (reference sequence). The V and J ends lost 10 bases and 3 bases respectively, with 15 bases between them. This CDR3 contains 13 residues. Note on this clone: What it binds is unknown.

The sequence was collected from a male donor in good health and CMV-seropositive. The gene calls are TRBV19 and TRBJ1-2, with D possibly being TRBD1 (6 bases). Sample: PBMCs. CDR3 loop: CAISRGWDYGYTF. CDR3 sequence (DNA): TGTGCCATCTCCAGGGGCTGGGACTATGGCTACACCTTC.